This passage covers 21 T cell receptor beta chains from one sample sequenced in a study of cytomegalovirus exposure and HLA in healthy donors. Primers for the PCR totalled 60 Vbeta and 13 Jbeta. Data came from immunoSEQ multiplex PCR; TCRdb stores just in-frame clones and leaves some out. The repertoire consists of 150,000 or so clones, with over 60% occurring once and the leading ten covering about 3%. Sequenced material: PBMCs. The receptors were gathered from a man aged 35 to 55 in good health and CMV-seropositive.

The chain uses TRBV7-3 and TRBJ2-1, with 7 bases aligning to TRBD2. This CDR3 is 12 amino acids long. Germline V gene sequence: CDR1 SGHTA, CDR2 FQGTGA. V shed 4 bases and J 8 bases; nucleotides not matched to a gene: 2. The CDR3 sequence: CASSSSGDEQFF. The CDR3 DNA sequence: TGTGCCAGCAGCTCTAGCGGTGATGAGCAGTTCTTC.

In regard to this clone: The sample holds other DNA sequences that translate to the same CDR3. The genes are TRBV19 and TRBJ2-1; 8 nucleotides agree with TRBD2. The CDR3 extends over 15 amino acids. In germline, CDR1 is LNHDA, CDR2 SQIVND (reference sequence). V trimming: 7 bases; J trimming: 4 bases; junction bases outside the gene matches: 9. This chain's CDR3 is CASTTSGSSYNEQFF. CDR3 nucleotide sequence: TGTGCCAGTACCACTAGCGGTTCGTCGTACAATGAGCAGTTCTTC.

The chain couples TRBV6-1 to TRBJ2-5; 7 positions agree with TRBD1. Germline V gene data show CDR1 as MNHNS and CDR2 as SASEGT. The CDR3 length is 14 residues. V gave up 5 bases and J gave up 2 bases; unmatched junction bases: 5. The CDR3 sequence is CASSRQGTQETQYF. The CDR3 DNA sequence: TGTGCCAGCAGTCGACAGGGTACTCAAGAGACCCAGTACTTC.

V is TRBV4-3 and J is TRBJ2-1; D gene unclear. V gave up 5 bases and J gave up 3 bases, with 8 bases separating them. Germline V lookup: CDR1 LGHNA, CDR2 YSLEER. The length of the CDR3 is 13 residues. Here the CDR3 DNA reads TGCGCCAGCAGCGAACAGAGCTACAATGAGCAGTTCTTC. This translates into CASSEQSYNEQFF.

The CDR3 is CASTRTGGSYEQYF. In DNA form, the CDR3 reads TGTGCCAGCACCCGGACAGGGGGATCCTACGAGCAGTACTTC. The V gene is TRBV9, the J gene TRBJ2-7; 10 nucleotides match TRBD1. This CDR3 spans 14 amino acids. Trimming cost V 6 bases and J 1 base; bases outside gene matches: 4. Germline CDR1 SGDLS, CDR2 YYNGEE.

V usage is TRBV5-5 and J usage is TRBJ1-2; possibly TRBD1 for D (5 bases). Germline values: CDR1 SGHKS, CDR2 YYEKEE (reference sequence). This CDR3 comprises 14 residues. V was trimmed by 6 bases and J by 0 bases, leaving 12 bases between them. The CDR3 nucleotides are TGTGCCAGCACCCACGACAGTTCTAACTATGGCTACACCTTC. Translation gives CASTHDSSNYGYTF. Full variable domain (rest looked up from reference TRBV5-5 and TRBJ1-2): DAGVTQSPTHLIKTRGQQVTLRCSPISGHKSVSWYQQVLGQGPQFIFQYYEKEERGRGNFPDRFSARQFPNYSSELNVNALLLGDSALYLCASTHDSSNYGYTFGSGTRLTVV.

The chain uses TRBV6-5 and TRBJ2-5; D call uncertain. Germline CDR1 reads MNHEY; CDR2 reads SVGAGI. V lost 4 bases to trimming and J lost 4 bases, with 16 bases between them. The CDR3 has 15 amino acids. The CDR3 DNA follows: TGTGCCAGCAGTTCCCCCACCCAGGCCCGAGAGACCCAGTACTTC. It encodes CASSSPTQARETQYF.

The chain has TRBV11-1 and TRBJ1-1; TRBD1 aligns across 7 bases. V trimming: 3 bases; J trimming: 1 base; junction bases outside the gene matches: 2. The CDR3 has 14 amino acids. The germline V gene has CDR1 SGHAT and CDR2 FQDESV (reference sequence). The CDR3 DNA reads TGTGCCAGCAGCTTCCGGGACAGGAACACTGAAGCTTTCTTT. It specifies CASSFRDRNTEAFF.

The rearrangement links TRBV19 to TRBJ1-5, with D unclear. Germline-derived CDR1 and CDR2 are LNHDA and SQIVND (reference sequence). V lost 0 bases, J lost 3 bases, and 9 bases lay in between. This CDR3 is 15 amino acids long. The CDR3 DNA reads TGTGCCAGTAGTATAGAGACACATAACAATCAGCCCCAGCATTTT. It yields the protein CASSIETHNNQPQHF.

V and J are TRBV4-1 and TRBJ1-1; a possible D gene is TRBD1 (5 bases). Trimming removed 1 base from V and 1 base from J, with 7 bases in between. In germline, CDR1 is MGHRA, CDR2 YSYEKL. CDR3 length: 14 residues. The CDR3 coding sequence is TGCGCCAGCAGCCAAGTGACAGAGAACACTGAAGCTTTCTTT. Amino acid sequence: CASSQVTENTEAFF.

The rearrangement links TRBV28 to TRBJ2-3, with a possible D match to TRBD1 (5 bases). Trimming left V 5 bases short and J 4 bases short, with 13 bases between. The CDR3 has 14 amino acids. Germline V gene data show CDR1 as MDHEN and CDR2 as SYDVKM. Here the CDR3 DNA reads TGTGCCAGCAGTCACAGGTACTCGGCAGATACGCAGTATTTT. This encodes CASSHRYSADTQYF.

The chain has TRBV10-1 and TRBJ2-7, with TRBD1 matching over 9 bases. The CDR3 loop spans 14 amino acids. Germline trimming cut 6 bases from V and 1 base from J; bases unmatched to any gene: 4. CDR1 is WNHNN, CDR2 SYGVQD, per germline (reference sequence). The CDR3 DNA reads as TGCGCCAGCAGCGGGACAGGGCAATCCTACGAGCAGTACTTC. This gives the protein CASSGTGQSYEQYF.

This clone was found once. CDR3 sequence reads: CASSSDLQNTEAFF. Here the CDR3 DNA reads TGTGCCAGCAGCTCAGATCTCCAGAACACTGAAGCTTTCTTT. V and J are TRBV7-9 and TRBJ1-1; no firm D call. CDR1 SEHNR and CDR2 FQNEAQ come from the germline V gene (reference sequence). V dropped 4 bases and J dropped 1 base, with 10 bases sitting between them. The CDR3 is 14 residues long.

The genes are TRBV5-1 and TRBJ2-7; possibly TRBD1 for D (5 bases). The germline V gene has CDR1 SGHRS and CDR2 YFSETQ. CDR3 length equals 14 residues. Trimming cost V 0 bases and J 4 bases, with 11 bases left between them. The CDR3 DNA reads TGCGCCAGCAGCTTGGAGGGCAGGGAATACGAGCAGTACTTC. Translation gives CASSLEGREYEQYF.

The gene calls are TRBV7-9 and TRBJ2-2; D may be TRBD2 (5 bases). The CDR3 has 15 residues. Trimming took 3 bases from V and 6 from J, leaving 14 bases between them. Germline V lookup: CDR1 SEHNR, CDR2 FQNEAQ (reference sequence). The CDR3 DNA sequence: TGTGCCAGCAGCTTTGGACTCCATCCCGCCGGGGAGCTGTTTTTT. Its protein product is CASSFGLHPAGELFF.

CDR3 protein: CASSLGLTAMNTEAFF. The CDR3 DNA sequence: TGCGCCAGCAGCTTGGGACTGACAGCAATGAACACTGAAGCTTTCTTT. The rearrangement links TRBV5-1 to TRBJ1-1; D is possibly TRBD1 (5 bases). This CDR3 contains 16 residues. CDR1 is SGHRS and CDR2 is YFSETQ in the germline V gene. V dropped 0 bases and J dropped 0 bases, with 12 bases sitting between them.

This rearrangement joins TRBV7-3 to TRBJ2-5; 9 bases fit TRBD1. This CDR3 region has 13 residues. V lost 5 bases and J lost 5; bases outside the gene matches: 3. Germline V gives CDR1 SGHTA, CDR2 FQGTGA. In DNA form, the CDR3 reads TGTGCCAGCAGCGACGACAGGGGGGAGACCCAGTACTTC. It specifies CASSDDRGETQYF.

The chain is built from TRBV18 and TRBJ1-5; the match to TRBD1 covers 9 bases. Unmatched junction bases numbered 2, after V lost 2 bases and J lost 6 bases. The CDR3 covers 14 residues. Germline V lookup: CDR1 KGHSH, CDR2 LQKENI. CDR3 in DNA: TGTGCCAGCTCACCAGGGACAGGGCCTCAGCCCCAGCATTTT. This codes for CASSPGTGPQPQHF.

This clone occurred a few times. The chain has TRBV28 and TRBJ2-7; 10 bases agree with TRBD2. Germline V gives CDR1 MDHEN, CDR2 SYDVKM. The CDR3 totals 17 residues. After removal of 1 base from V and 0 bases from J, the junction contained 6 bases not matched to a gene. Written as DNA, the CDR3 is TGTGCCAGCAGTTTATTCACAACTAGCGGGGACTCCTACGAGCAGTACTTC. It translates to CASSLFTTSGDSYEQYF.

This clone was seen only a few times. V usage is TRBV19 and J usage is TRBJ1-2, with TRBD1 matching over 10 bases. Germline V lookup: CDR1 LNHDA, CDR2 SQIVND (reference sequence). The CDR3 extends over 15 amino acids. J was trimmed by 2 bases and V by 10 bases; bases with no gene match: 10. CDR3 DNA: TGTGCCACCCAGCCCCTGGACAGGGGGAACTATGGCTACACCTTC. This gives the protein CATQPLDRGNYGYTF. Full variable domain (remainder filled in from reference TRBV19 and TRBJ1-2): DGGITQSPKYLFRKEGQNVTLSCEQNLNHDAMYWYRQDPGQGLRLIYYSQIVNDFQKGDIAEGYSVSREKKESFPLTVTSAQKNPTAFYLCATQPLDRGNYGYTFGSGTRLTVV.

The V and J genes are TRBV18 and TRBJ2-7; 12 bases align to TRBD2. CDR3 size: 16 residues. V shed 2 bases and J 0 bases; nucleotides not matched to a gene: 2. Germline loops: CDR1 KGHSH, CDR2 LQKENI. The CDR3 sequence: CASSPMTSGSSYEQYF. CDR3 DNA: TGTGCCAGCTCACCAATGACTAGCGGGAGCTCCTACGAGCAGTACTTC. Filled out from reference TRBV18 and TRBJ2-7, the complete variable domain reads NAGVMQNPRHLVRRRGQEARLRCSPMKGHSHVYWYRQLPEEGLKFMVYLQKENIIDESGMPKERFSAEFPKEGPSILRIQQVVRGDSAAYFCASSPMTSGSSYEQYFGPGTRLTVT.